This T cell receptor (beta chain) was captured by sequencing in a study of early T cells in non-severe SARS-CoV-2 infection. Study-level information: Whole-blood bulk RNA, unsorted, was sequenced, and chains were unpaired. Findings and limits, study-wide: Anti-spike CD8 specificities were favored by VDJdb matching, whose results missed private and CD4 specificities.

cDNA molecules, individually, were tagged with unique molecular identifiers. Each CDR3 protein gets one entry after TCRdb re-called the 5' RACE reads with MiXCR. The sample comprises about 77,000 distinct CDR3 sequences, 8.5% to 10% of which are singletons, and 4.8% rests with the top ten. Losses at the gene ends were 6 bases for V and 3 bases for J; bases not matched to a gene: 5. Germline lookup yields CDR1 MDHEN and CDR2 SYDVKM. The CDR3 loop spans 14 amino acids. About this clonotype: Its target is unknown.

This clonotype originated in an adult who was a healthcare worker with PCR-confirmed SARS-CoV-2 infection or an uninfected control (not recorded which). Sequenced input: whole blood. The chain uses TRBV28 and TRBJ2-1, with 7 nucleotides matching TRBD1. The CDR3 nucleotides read TGTGCCAGCAGGGTGACAGGGAACTACAATGAGCAGTTCTTC. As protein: CASRVTGNYNEQFF. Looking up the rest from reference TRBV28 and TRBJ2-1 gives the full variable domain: DVKVTQSSRYLVKRTGEKVFLECVQDMDHENMFWYRQDPGLGLRLIYFSYDVKMKEKGDIPEGYSVSREKKERFSLILESASTNQTSMYLCASRVTGNYNEQFFGPGTRLTVL.